This T cell receptor (beta chain) came from a study of blood T cell repertoires in COVID-19 (dated by TCRdb to the early 2020s). With regard to the full study: Samples covering the acute and convalescent phases of COVID-19 were provided by collaborators in the United States, Italy and Spain. The prospective study material was composed of cDNA or gDNA derived from T cells, B-cell-depleted T cells, or PBMCs. Subjects who had been exposed to COVID-19, were actively infected with it, or had recovered from it provided the deeply sampled blood TCRbeta repertoires that made up the dataset. The repertoires were released in a freely available public database intended as a resource for research on the immune response to SARS-CoV-2. Samples were obtained from the ongoing ImmuneRACE study (first 160 participants) and from about 1,300 subjects provided by 6 global collaborators. The sample metadata nearly always contained a de-identified subject ID, COVID-19 status, age in years and sex. Where available, HLA class I and class II types were obtained from metadata supplied by the sample provider rather than from assay-based typing.

The collaborating institutions used their own protocols to collect whole blood in K2EDTA tubes. For TCRbeta analysis, collaborator samples were shipped as frozen whole blood, as isolated PBMCs, or as DNA extracted from either sample type. What the authors observed across the whole study: The amount of clinical and demographic metadata varied by source and participant and was provided uncurated.

TCRbeta CDR3 regions were amplified from genomic DNA by means of the immunoSEQ Assay, a bias-controlled multiplex PCR. As for how the authors treated the data: Within the assay, amplification of reference gene primers was used to estimate how many nucleated cells each sample contained. To quantify the absolute abundance of each unique TCRbeta CDR3 rearrangement, sequence reads were collapsed and filtered. Productive Simpson clonality was computed per sample as the square root of Simpson's diversity index over productive rearrangements. TCRdb retrieved this table from immuneACCESS and kept in-frame rearrangements only. Not all clones are present; in checked studies, unresolved V genes account for under half, and no reason is known for the remainder. V and J calls and clone size are copied from that table; D and trimming were computed from the DNA. The sample data list roughly 67,000 clones, and 85% of these were observed just once. More than 20% of the sample lies in the top ten.

Regarding this clone: Its antigen specificity is not known. No quality values exist for individual bases; no much larger clone is one base distant.

The sample comprised peripheral blood. The clonotype was recovered from a middle-aged man with acute or convalescent COVID-19.

The CDR3 region: CASMPTSSYNEQFF. The nucleotides are TGTGCCAGCATGCCTACGAGCTCCTACAATGAGCAGTTCTTC. The rearrangement joined TRBV28 to TRBJ2-1; no D gene call is confident. V is cut by 7 bases and J by 0 bases, and the space between the germline ends is 10 bases. The cysteine opens and the phenylalanine closes a CDR3 of 14 amino acids. The sequence is cut down to CDR3 DNA, 42 bases in frame from base 1. CDR1 MDHEN and CDR2 SYDVKM are derived from the germline V gene.